This TCR beta chain was identified in a study of response to subunit inactivated influenza vaccine. Study conclusions and caveats: Researchers suggested that each seasonal influenza vaccination recruits few new T cells.

V dropped 6 bases and J dropped 4 bases, with 16 bases sitting between them. Per the germline V gene, CDR1 is MNHNS and CDR2 is SASEGT. The CDR3 is 15 amino acids. TCRdb passed the RT-PCR reads through MiXCR, listing each CDR3 protein once. The table shows under 500,000 distinct CDR3 sequences, with approximately 11% occurring only once. This clonotype has only a few counts. The antigen is unknown. Here the sequenced sample was PBMCs from blood, taken 45 days after vaccination. J is TRBJ2-1 and V is TRBV6-1, with TRBD2 as a possible D gene (5 bases). The TCR originated in a man aged 45 to 65 who received an inactivated influenza vaccine. CDR3 sequence reads: CASSLRPGSYNEQFF. As DNA, the CDR3 is TGTGCCAGCAGCCTCCGCCCGGGGTCTTACAATGAGCAGTTCTTC.